This TCR beta chain was identified in a study of cytomegalovirus exposure and HLA in healthy donors. Study outcomes and limitations: Cytomegalovirus association was listed for 170 or so TCR beta chains.

Notes on this clone: Its target is not known.

The V gene's germline CDR1 is SEHNR and CDR2 FQNEAQ (reference sequence). V was shortened by 5 bases and J by 3 bases, with 16 bases between the two germline ends. The CDR3 totals 16 residues. This PCR relied on a set of 60 Vbeta primers and 13 Jbeta primers. Libraries were prepared by immunoSEQ multiplex PCR; TCRdb keeps only in-frame clonotypes and omits some of them. The sample data list 70,000 to 80,000 clones. Sequences were obtained from PBMCs. The source of this sequence is a man aged 35 to 55 in good health and CMV-seronegative. The chain carries TRBV7-9 and TRBJ1-4, with no clear D. CDR3 bases: TGTGCCAGCAGCCCCTCCGGACGGGAATCTAATGAAAAACTGTTTTTT. Amino acid sequence: CASSPSGRESNEKLFF.